This T cell receptor (beta chain) was identified in a study of blood T cell repertoires in COVID-19. In its sample, this clone was seen once. Germline assignment: CDR1 KGHDR and CDR2 SFDVKD. The V segment lost 1 base and the J segment 3 bases; nucleotides outside the gene matches: 3. CDR3 length equals 16 residues. Data came from immunoSEQ multiplex PCR; TCRdb stores just in-frame clones and leaves some out. This sample has approximately 280,000 clones, with approximately 90% found just once. The sample comprised peripheral blood. This clonotype originated in a man aged 40-49 years with acute or convalescent COVID-19. The gene calls are TRBV24-1 and TRBJ2-1, with 9 bases matching TRBD1. For the CDR3, the DNA is TGTGCCACCAGTGATTTCAGGGACAGGGACTACAATGAGCAGTTCTTC. This gives the protein CATSDFRDRDYNEQFF.